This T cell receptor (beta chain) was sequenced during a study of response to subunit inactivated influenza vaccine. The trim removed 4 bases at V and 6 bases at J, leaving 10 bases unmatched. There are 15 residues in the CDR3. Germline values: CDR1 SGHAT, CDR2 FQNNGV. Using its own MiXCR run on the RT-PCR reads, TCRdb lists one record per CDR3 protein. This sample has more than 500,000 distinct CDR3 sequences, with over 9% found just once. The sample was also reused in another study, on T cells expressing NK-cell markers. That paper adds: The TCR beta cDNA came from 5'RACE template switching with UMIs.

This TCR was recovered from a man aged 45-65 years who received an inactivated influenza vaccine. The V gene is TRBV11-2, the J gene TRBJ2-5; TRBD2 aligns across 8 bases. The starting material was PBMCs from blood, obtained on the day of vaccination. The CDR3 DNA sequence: TGTGCCAGCAGCTCCCTTCGCGGGGGGCTTCAGACCCAGTACTTC. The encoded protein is CASSSLRGGLQTQYF.